This T cell receptor (beta chain) was documented in a study of blood T cells in healthy people across ages (dated by TCRdb to between 2015 and 2017). The study in broad terms: In model experiments, template switching captured about one uniquely barcoded TCR beta cDNA molecule for every two T cells. Age-related changes in TCR beta repertoire diversity were measured in the study by deep sequencing normalized with unique cDNA molecular identifiers. Donors were grouped into four age groups: young (average 16 years), middle-aged (about 40), aged (around 60) and long-lived (about 90). To avoid experimental bias, donors of different ages were distributed randomly across sequencing lanes. Two additional independent replicas of 1 million unique cDNA reads from the same blood draw were analyzed for two donors (one aged 18 to 30 and one aged 80 or older).

Points on this clonotype: No antigen is known for it. The sample holds no much larger clone one base away, and base qualities are not on file.

The method behind the library was 5' RACE. The reads were generated on an Illumina HiSeq 2500. A second PCR of roughly 7 to 11 cycles was run with a J-beta primer mix and a sample-barcoded 5' primer. Each TCR beta cDNA molecule received a unique molecular identifier from a template-switch 5' adaptor carrying 12 random nucleotides. At least 3 million CDR3-containing paired-end reads were obtained from each sample. First-strand cDNA was synthesized from all RNA with the Mint cDNA synthesis kit, primed by a TRBC-specific oligonucleotide. Following uracil-DNA glycosylase treatment, all cDNA underwent a first 18-cycle PCR with the universal primers M1SS and BC2_uni_R. The authors processed their data as follows. For normalization, 1 million high-quality reads, each with a distinct molecular identifier, were randomly selected from each sample. Instead of being binned into consensus sequences, reads with shared molecular identifiers were discarded. MiTCR, with a Q25 quality threshold and the strictest error-elimination algorithm, was used for CDR3 identification, clonotype clustering and error correction. A nonparametric unseen species model with Euler transformation was used to estimate lower-bound total TCR beta diversity. TCRdb applied fastp at Q25 and MiXCR to the public reads, then kept only in-frame beta chains. Rows merge per CDR3 protein into single entries with the most common DNA and genes. None of the V and J calls come from the authors' own analysis; TCRdb made them. This sample lists approximately 820,000 distinct CDR3 sequences; roughly 44% were detected once. Around 18% of the sample lies in the top ten.

What the authors observed across the whole study: Total diversity estimates from one million sequenced T cells were considered lower bounds and underestimates. Because donor CMV infection status was unknown, age-related changes in expanded clonotypes were potentially confounded. The percentage of naive T cells measured by flow cytometry correlated strongly with observed TCR beta diversity. Compared with the aged group, the long-lived group had more naive CD4+ T cells, fewer expanded clones and increased TCR diversity, a pattern suggesting age selection. As age increased, observed TCR beta diversity per million T cells dropped in a roughly linear way, and a significant reduction was already evident by age 40. Since profiling was done on bulk unsorted PBMCs, naive and antigen-experienced compartments could not be conclusively compared.

The donors were about 40 Caucasian individuals from Russia, aged roughly 6 to 90 years, who were systemically healthy. Each donor gave approximately 9.3 milliliters of peripheral blood, collected into EDTA-treated Vacutainer tubes. Ficoll-Paque density-gradient centrifugation was used to isolate PBMCs, with at least 7 million obtained per sample. Trizol reagent was used to extract total RNA from the PBMCs, yielding at least 5 micrograms per sample. Naive CD45RAhigh/CD27high T cell percentages were measured by flow cytometry on a PBMC aliquot from every donor. The source material was blood. This TCR was sampled from a man aged 55 to 70 in good health.

The CDR3 has the sequence CASSLWDSVGGYTF. The DNA sequence follows: TGCGCCAGCAGCTTGTGGGACAGTGTCGGTGGCTACACCTTC. This sequence uses TRBV5-1 and TRBJ1-2; 7 central bases correspond to TRBD1. V trim: 1 base; J trim: 7 bases; unmatched bases: 7. From its cysteine to its phenylalanine, the CDR3 spans 14 amino acids. Of the read, only the CDR3 DNA is kept; its 42 bases are in frame from base 1. Reading the germline V gene gives CDR1 SGHRS and CDR2 YFSETQ.